The 14 T cell receptor beta chains listed next were all sequenced from one sample in a study of OX40 agonist ivuxolimab in advanced cancers. To prepare the library, the immunoSEQ multiplex PCR assay was applied. The table was pulled from immuneACCESS by TCRdb, which kept in-frame rearrangements only. Such tables lose some clones; where checked, under half of the loss comes from unresolved V genes, and the rest has no known cause. This sample comprises under 15,000 clones, about 80% of them detected only once. 25% to 30% of the sample belongs to the ten largest clones. The sequencing here drew on CD4+ or CD8+ T cells sorted from blood, taken in a trial of the OX40 agonist ivuxolimab. Every receptor here comes from an adult with an advanced solid tumor such as melanoma, head and neck, liver or kidney cancer.

The chain is built from TRBV4-2 and TRBJ2-7, with 10 nucleotides matching TRBD2. CDR3 size: 18 residues. The V segment lost 1 base and the J segment 0 bases; nucleotides outside the gene matches: 9. From germline, CDR1 is LGHNA and CDR2 YNFKEQ. CDR3 loop: CASSQVGLAGALSYEQYF. The CDR3 bases are TGTGCCAGCAGCCAAGTGGGGCTAGCGGGAGCCCTCTCCTACGAGCAGTACTTC.

The CDR3 nucleotides are TGTGCCACCAGCAGAGATCTGGGGGAATCAGATACGCAGTATTTT. Protein sequence: CATSRDLGESDTQYF. This chain uses TRBV15 with TRBJ2-3; either TRBD1 or TRBD2 may fit D (5 bases each). Trimming shortened V by 0 bases and J by 4 bases, and 11 bases separated the two germline ends. The germline V gene has CDR1 LNHNV and CDR2 YYDKDF (reference sequence). This CDR3 comprises 15 residues.

This sequence joins TRBV9 and TRBJ2-1; 9 positions agree with TRBD2. Germline V gene data show CDR1 as SGDLS and CDR2 as YYNGEE. The CDR3 runs 16 residues. V was clipped by 3 bases and J by 4 bases; unmatched bases: 8. CDR3 region: CASSDHIAGEYNEQFF. CDR3 DNA sequence: TGTGCCAGCAGCGATCATATAGCGGGAGAGTACAATGAGCAGTTCTTC.

V and J are TRBV11-3 and TRBJ2-7; tentative D call: TRBD2 (6 bases). The V end lost 2 bases, the J end lost 6 bases, and 17 bases lay between the germline ends. Germline V gene sequence: CDR1 SGHNT, CDR2 YENEEA. The CDR3 is made up of 15 amino acids. The CDR3 DNA reads as TGTGCCAGCAGCTTATTTTCGGGGGAGGAATCCGAGCAGTACGTC. Protein sequence: CASSLFSGEESEQYV.

CDR3 region: CASSKVRRYQETQYF. CDR3 sequence (DNA): TGTGCCAGCAGCAAAGTTCGGCGGTACCAAGAGACCCAGTACTTC. V gene TRBV21-1 combines with J gene TRBJ2-5; the table assigns TRBD2, which was not confirmed against the DNA. TRBV21-1 is termed a pseudogene. This CDR3 has 15 amino acids.

The V gene is TRBV15, the J gene TRBJ2-7; 9 bases align to TRBD1. Germline V gene lookup returns CDR1 LNHNV and CDR2 YYDKDF (reference sequence). The length of the CDR3 is 16 residues. V was clipped by 1 base and J by 3 bases; unmatched bases: 7. For the CDR3, the DNA is TGTGCCACCAGCAGAGTCCGGACAGGGGCCAGCTACGAGCAGTACGTC. Translating gives CATSRVRTGASYEQYV.

The genes are TRBV29-1 and TRBJ1-1, with D unclear. The CDR3 spans 14 residues. The V end lost 4 bases, the J end lost 4 bases, and 16 bases lay between the germline ends. The V gene's germline CDR1 is SQVTM and CDR2 ANQGSEA. CDR3 bases: TGCAGCGTTGTTTTTGGGGTGGGGAGCACTGAAGCTTTCTTT. Its protein product is CSVVFGVGSTEAFF.

The V and J genes are TRBV2 and TRBJ2-1; D is unclear. This CDR3 is built from 15 residues. V was trimmed by 2 bases and J by 3 bases, leaving 11 bases between them. Germline assignment: CDR1 SNHLY and CDR2 FYNNEI. The CDR3 DNA reads TGTGCCAGCAGTGAACTAACAAAATACTACAATGAGCAGTTCTTC. It codes for CASSELTKYYNEQFF.

This clone was seen a handful of times. V and J are TRBV14 and TRBJ2-1; maybe TRBD1 (5 bases). In germline, CDR1 is SGHDN, CDR2 FVKESK. The CDR3 sequence is 12 residues long. V was pared by 4 bases and J by 7 bases, with 8 bases between. The CDR3 spells CASSPAGNEQFF. In nucleotides, the CDR3 is TGTGCCAGCAGCCCGGCAGGGAATGAGCAGTTCTTC.

In nucleotides, the CDR3 is TGTGCCAGCAGCCTAGGAGGGTACAATGAAAAACTGTTTTTT. Translating it yields CASSLGGYNEKLFF. The rearrangement uses TRBV6-6 and TRBJ1-4, with unresolved D. This CDR3 is built from 14 residues. Germline CDR1 reads MNHNY; CDR2 reads SVGAGI (reference sequence). Trimming pared 6 bases from V and 5 bases from J, leaving 13 bases between.

The V and J genes are TRBV7-2 and TRBJ2-7; 11 bases are a match to TRBD1. The CDR3 runs to 15 residues. The V gene end was trimmed by 5 bases and the J gene end by 4 bases; junction bases not matched to a gene: 7. Germline-derived CDR1 and CDR2 are SGHTA and FQGNSA. CDR3 in DNA: TGTGCCAGCAGCCCCCCGGACAGGGGGCTTTACGAGCAGTACTTC. Translated, it gives CASSPPDRGLYEQYF.

The chain joins TRBV11-2 to TRBJ2-1, with 7 nucleotides matching TRBD2. V trimming: 1 base; J trimming: 4 bases; junction bases outside the gene matches: 4. From germline, CDR1 is SGHAT and CDR2 FQNNGV. The CDR3 runs 15 residues. As DNA, the CDR3 is TGTGCCAGCAGCTTAGTATCGGGAGGTTACAATGAGCAGTTCTTC. Translation: CASSLVSGGYNEQFF.

This chain connects TRBV27 to TRBJ2-2, with TRBD2 as a possible D gene (7 bases). V lost 1 base to trimming and J lost 2 bases, with 8 bases between them. The CDR3 spans 15 residues. The germline CDR1 and CDR2 sequences are MNHEY and SMNVEV (reference sequence). The CDR3 loop reads CASSLWGGNTGELFF. The CDR3 DNA reads as TGTGCCAGCAGTTTATGGGGGGGCAACACCGGGGAGCTGTTTTTT.

This chain links TRBV5-1 with TRBJ2-7; the D is unclear. Germline CDR1 and CDR2: SGHRS and YFSETQ. Trimming removed 0 bases from V and 2 bases from J, with 9 bases in between. The CDR3 runs 14 residues. The CDR3 DNA reads as TGCGCCAGCAGCTTGGCCGGTCTCGCCTACGAGCAGTACTTC. Amino acids: CASSLAGLAYEQYF.